This TCR beta chain was recovered during a study of cytomegalovirus exposure and HLA in healthy donors. About the research overall: Among the approximately 400 genotyped donors, around 81% were placed in the Caucasian-associated ancestry cluster. Study-level findings and limits: As was reported, the classifier diagnosed cytomegalovirus status with high specificity and sensitivity. A later analysis, which compared TCR beta chains of equal frequency, found the HLA-associated ones more clonally expanded.

Germline V gene sequence: CDR1 ENHRY, CDR2 SYGVKD. Trimming left V 8 bases short and J 8 bases short, with 18 bases between. This CDR3 region has 13 residues. This clone has only one observation. What it binds is not known. Amplification used 60 Vbeta primers and 13 Jbeta primers. Profiling relied on immunoSEQ multiplex PCR, and the TCRdb table lists in-frame clones only, not all of them. Seen here are almost 200,000 clones, around 78% observed once, and the top ten hold under 2%. Healthy donors of bone marrow made up the group. What was sequenced was PBMCs. The sequence derives from a man aged 30 to 39 in good health and CMV-seronegative. V is TRBV10-3 and J is TRBJ1-2, with a weak D call TRBD1 (6 bases). The CDR3: CAIYSTGSGGYTF. The DNA of the CDR3 is TGTGCCATCTATAGTACAGGGTCTGGGGGCTACACCTTC.